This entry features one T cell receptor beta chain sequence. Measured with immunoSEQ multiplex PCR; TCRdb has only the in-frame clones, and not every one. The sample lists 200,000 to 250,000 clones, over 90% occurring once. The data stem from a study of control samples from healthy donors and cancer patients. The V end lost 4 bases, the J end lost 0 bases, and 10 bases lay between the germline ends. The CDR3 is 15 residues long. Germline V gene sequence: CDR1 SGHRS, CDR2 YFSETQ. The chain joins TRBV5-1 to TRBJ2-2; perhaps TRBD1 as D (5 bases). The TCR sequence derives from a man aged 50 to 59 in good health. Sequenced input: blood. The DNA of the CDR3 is TGCGCCAGCAGCGTCGACAGTCCGAACACCGGGGAGCTGTTTTTT. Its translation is CASSVDSPNTGELFF.